There are a few counts of the clone carrying this TCR beta chain. The J segment lost 4 bases and the V segment lost 4 bases, leaving 3 bases of the junction unmatched. The CDR3 has 15 residues. This record comes from a study of human T cells and chemical hapten exposure. Study-wide context: Cases of alopecia areata, totalis or universalis occurred in a predominantly female patient group.

This sample's time point: pre-sensitization, week 0. Treatment denoted: therapeutic diphenylcyclopropenone sensitization with weekly scalp DPC. Total RNA extraction was carried out from unfractionated whole blood. TCRdb itself ran the RACE reads through MiXCR, one entry per CDR3 protein. The profile covers 240,000 or so distinct CDR3 sequences, with 8.6% appearing a single time and 2% to 3% taken by the ten largest. The specimen comprised whole blood, sampled in connection with sensitization to the hapten diphenylcyclopropenone (DPC). The sequence was obtained from a woman in her forties with alopecia areata. Some clones in this sample may be carry-over from other donors' samples. The V and J genes are TRBV12-3 or TRBV12-4 and TRBJ2-2, with 10 bases matching TRBD1. The CDR3 here is CASSYGTGATGELFF. The CDR3 region has the DNA TGTGCCAGCAGTTATGGGACAGGGGCCACCGGGGAGCTGTTTTTT.